This T cell receptor (beta chain) derives from a study of shared T cell receptors in the human thymus. Some clones are missing from TCRdb's copy, which holds only in-frame ones; the method was immunoSEQ multiplex PCR. This sample has hundreds of thousands of clones; over 75% occur once, and the top ten carry approximately 0.0097%. The sample was also reused in another study, on human thymus T cells. From that report: Those donating were healthy Finnish infants in corrective surgery for congenital heart defects. The source of the thymus tissue was resections taken during corrective heart surgery. Thymic and blood repertoires appeared to show biased V and J gene usage. In unrelated individuals, thymic repertoires overlapped highly, according to related research.

The sequenced material came from thymocytes. The receptor was isolated from a boy younger than two with a congenital heart defect.

The CDR3 DNA reads as TGTGCCAGCTCACCACCAGCAGGGGGCAGGGGCACAGATACGCAGTATTTT. Its translation: CASSPPAGGRGTDTQYF. The chain employs TRBV18 and TRBJ2-3; 8 bases are shared with TRBD1. The junction had 6 bases not matched to a gene; V was cut back by 0 bases and J by 1 base. This CDR3 comprises 17 residues. Per germline, CDR1 KGHSH and CDR2 LQKENI.